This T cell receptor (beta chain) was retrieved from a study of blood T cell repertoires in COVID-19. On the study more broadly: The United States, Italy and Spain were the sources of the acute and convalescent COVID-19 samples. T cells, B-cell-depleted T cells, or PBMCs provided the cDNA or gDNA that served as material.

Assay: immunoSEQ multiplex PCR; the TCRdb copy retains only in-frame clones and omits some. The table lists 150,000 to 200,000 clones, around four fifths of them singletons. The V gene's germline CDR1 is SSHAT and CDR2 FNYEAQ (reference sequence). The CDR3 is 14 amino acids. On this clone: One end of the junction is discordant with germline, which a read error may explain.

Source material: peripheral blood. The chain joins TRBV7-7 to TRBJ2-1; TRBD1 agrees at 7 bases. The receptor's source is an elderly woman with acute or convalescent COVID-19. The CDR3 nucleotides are TGTGCTAGCAGCCCAGCAGGGGACAGCAATGAGCAGTTCTTC. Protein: CASSPAGDSNEQFF.